This record covers a single T cell receptor (beta chain). Random hexamers were used to reverse transcribe an amount of about 0.5 to 1 ug RNA. In TCRdb, the immunoSEQ multiplex PCR reads were re-called with MiXCR into one record per CDR3 protein. The repertoire holds about 300,000 distinct CDR3 sequences, with 80% to 90% as singletons. This record comes from a study of CD8 T cells in Susac syndrome. CDR1 and CDR2 from the germline V gene are SGHVS and FQNEAQ. Deletions cut 1 base from V and 2 bases from J, with 7 bases between. The CDR3 is 14 amino acids. CD8+ and CD4+ T cells taken from blood had their TCR beta sequenced.

What was sequenced was CD8+ T cells from PBMCs. The chain is built from TRBV7-8 and TRBJ2-3; unclear D gene. The sequence came from a human donor with multiple sclerosis. The CDR3 DNA reads TGTGCCAGCAGCTTAGGGTACGACACAGATACGCAGTATTTT. Translating gives CASSLGYDTDTQYF.